This T cell receptor beta chain was recovered during a study of T-cell reconstitution after alpha-beta-depleted transplantation in children. Whole-study results and caveats: Diversity of TCRbeta at day 60 was high in some patients, arising from surviving recipient T cells and thymic progenitors. Reportedly, only several hundred clones from non-depleted graft cells drove alpha-beta T-cell counts at about two months. T-cell counts and diversity were attributed mostly to newly produced T cells one year after transplant.

Comment on this clonotype: Its cognate antigen is unknown.

Unique molecular identifiers were incorporated into the prepared TCRbeta library. TCRdb passed the PCR reads through MiXCR, listing each CDR3 protein once. The data hold around 580,000 distinct CDR3 sequences, with around 27% observed a single time. The CDR3 runs to 16 residues. J lost 9 bases, V lost 1 base, and 10 bases had no gene match. Looked up from germline, CDR1 is LNHDA and CDR2 is SQIVND (reference sequence). This receptor was identified in a boy in the first two years of life with Wiskott-Aldrich syndrome, due to receive a stem cell transplant. The specimen was PBMCs, collected before TCRalphabeta/CD19-depleted stem cell transplant. The chain has TRBV19 and TRBJ2-1; TRBD1 matches 9 bases. The CDR3 sequence is CASSIGLRDRVGEQFF. DNA for the CDR3: TGTGCCAGTAGTATAGGGCTAAGGGACAGGGTCGGTGAGCAGTTCTTC.